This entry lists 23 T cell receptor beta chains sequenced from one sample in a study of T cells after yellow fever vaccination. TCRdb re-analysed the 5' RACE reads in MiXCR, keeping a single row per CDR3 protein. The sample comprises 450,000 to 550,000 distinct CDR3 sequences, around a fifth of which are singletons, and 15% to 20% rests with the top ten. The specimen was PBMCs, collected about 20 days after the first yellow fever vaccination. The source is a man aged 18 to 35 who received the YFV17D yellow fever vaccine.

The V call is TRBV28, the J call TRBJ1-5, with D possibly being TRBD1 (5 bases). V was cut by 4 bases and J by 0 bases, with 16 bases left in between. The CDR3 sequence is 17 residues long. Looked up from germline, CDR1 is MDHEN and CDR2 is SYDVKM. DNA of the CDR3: TGTGCCAGCAGTTCCCGGCAGGGACCGGCTAGCAATCAGCCCCAGCATTTT. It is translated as CASSSRQGPASNQPQHF.

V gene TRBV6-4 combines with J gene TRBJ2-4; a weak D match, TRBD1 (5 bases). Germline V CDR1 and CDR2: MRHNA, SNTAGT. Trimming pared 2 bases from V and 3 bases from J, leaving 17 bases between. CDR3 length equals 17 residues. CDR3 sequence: CASSDRVAGPDKNIQYF. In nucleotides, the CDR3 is TGTGCCAGCAGTGACAGGGTGGCAGGGCCGGACAAAAACATTCAGTACTTC.

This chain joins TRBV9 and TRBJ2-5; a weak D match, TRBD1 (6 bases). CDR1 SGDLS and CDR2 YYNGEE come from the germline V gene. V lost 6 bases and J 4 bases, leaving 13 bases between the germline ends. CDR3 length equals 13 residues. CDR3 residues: CASNIGGRETQYF. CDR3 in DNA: TGTGCCAGCAATATTGGGGGCAGAGAGACCCAGTACTTC.

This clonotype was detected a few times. The CDR3 region has the DNA TGTGCCAGCAGTTTAAGTGGGACACCCTACGAGCAGTACTTC. It is translated as CASSLSGTPYEQYF. The chain is built from TRBV12-3 or TRBV12-4 and TRBJ2-7; perhaps TRBD1 as D (6 bases). This CDR3 has 14 amino acids. Trimming removed 2 bases from V and 2 bases from J, with 10 bases in between.

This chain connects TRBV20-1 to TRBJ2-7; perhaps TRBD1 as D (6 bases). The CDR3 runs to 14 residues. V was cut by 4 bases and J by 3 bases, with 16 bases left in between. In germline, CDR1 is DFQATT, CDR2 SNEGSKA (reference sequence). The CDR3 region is CSATDPQGIYEQYF. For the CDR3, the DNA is TGCAGTGCTACTGACCCACAGGGTATCTACGAGCAGTACTTC.

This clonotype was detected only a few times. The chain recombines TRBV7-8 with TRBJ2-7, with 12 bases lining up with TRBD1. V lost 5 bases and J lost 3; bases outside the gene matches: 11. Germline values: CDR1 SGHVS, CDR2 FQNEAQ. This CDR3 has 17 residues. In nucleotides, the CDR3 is TGTGCCAGCAGCGACCGGGGACAGGGGGCCCAAATCTACGAGCAGTACTTC. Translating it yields CASSDRGQGAQIYEQYF.

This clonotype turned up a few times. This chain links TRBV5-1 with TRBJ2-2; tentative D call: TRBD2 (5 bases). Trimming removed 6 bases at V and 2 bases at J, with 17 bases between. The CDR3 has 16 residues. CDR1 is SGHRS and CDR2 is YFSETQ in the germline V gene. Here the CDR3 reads CASKAGLAGNTGELFF. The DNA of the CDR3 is TGCGCCAGCAAAGCAGGTCTTGCGGGTAACACCGGGGAGCTGTTTTTT.

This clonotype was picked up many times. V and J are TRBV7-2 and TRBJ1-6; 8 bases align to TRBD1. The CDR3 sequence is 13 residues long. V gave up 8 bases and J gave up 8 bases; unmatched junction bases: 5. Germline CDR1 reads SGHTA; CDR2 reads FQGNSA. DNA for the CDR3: TGTGCCAGCTCATCGGACAGGGATTCACCCCTCCACTTT. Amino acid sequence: CASSSDRDSPLHF.

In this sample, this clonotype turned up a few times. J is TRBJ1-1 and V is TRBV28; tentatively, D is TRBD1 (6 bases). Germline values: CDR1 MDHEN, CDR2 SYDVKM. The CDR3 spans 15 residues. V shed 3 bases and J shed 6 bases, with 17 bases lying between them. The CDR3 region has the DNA TGTGCCAGCAGTTTGCCGCAGGGGTCTGGGTCTGAAGCTTTCTTT. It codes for CASSLPQGSGSEAFF.

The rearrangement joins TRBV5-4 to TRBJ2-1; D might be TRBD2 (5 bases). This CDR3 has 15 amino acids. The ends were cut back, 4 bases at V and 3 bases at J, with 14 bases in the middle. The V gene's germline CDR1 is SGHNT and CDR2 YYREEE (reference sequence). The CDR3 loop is CASSPREGNYNEQFF. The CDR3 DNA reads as TGTGCCAGCAGCCCGAGGGAAGGGAACTACAATGAGCAGTTCTTC.

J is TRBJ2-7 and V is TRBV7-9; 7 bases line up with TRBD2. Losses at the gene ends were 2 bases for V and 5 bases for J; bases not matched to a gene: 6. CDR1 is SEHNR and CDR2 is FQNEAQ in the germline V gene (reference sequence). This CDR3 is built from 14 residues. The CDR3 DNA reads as TGTGCCAGCAGCTTATGGGGAGGGATTGACGAGCAGTACGTC. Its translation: CASSLWGGIDEQYV.

The CDR3 is CASSQEGVTEQFF. The CDR3 DNA sequence: TGCGCCAGCAGCCAAGAGGGTGTGACTGAGCAGTTCTTC. The chain employs TRBV4-1 and TRBJ2-1; no reliable D call. V shed 0 bases and J shed 9 bases, with 9 bases lying between them. The length of the CDR3 is 13 residues. Germline-derived CDR1 and CDR2 are MGHRA and YSYEKL.

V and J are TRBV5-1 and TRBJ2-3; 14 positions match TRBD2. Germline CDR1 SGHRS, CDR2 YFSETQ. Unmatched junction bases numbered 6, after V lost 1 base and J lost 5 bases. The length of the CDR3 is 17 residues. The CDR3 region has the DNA TGCGCCAGCAGCTTGCTAGGACTAGCGGGGGGCGGAGATACGCAGTATTTT. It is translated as CASSLLGLAGGGDTQYF. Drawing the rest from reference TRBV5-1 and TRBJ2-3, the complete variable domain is KAGVTQTPRYLIKTRGQQVTLSCSPISGHRSVSWYQQTPGQGLQFLFEYFSETQRNKGNFPGRFSGRQFSNSRSEMNVSTLELGDSALYLCASSLLGLAGGGDTQYFGPGTRLTVL.

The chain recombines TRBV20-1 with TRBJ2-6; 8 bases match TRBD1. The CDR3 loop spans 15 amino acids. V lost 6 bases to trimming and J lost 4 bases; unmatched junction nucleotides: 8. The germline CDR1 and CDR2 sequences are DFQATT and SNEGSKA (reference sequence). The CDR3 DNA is TGCAGTGCCAGTCAGGGGGCGTCGGGGGCCAACGTCCTGACTTTC. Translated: CSASQGASGANVLTF.

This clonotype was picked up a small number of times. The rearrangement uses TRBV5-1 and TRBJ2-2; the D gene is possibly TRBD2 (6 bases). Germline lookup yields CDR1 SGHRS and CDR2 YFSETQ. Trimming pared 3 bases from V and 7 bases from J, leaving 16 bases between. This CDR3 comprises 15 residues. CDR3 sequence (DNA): TGCGCCAGCAGCTCCGGGACTTTTTCCGGCGGGGAGCTGTTTTTT. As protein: CASSSGTFSGGELFF.

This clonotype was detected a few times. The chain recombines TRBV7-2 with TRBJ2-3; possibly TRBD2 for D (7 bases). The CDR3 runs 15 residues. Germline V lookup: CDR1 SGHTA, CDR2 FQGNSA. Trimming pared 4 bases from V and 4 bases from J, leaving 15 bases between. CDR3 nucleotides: TGTGCCAGCAGCTCCGGGGGGCGGGGCCCAGATACGCAGTATTTT. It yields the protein CASSSGGRGPDTQYF.

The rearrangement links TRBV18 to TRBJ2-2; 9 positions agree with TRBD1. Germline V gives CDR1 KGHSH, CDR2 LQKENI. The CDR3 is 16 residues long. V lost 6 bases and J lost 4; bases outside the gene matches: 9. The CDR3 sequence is CASSPAGTGITGELFF. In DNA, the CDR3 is TGTGCCAGCTCTCCGGCCGGGACAGGGATCACCGGGGAGCTGTTTTTT.

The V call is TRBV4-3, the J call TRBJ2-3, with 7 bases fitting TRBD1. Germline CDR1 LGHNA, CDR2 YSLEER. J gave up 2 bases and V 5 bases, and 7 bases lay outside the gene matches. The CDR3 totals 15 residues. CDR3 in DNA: TGCGCCAGCAGCGAGCGACAGGGATTCACAGATACGCAGTATTTT. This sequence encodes CASSERQGFTDTQYF.

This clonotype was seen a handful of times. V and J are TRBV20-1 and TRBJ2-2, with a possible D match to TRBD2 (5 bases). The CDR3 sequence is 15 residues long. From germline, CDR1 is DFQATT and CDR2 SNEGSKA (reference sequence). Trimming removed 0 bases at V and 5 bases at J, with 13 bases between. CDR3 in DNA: TGCAGTGCTAGAGATAACGGGGAATGGACCGGGGAGCTGTTTTTT. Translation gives CSARDNGEWTGELFF.

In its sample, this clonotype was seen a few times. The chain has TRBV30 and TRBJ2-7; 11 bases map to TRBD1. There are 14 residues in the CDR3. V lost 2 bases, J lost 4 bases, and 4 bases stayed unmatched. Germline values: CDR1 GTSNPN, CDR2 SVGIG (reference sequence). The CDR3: CAWSYGTGGYEQYF. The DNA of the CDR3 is TGTGCCTGGAGTTATGGGACAGGGGGTTACGAGCAGTACTTC.

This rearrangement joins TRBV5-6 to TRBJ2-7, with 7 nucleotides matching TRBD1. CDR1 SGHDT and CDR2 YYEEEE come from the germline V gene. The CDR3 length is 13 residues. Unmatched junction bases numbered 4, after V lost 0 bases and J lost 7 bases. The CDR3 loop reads CASSLDRGIEQYV. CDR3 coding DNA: TGTGCCAGCAGCTTGGACAGGGGAATTGAGCAGTACGTC.

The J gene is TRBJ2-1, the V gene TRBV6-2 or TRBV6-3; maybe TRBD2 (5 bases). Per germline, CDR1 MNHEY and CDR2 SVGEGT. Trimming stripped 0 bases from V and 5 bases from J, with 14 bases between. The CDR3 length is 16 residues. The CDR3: CASSYSFWRPNNEQFF. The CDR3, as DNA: TGTGCCAGCAGTTACTCGTTTTGGAGGCCTAACAATGAGCAGTTCTTC.

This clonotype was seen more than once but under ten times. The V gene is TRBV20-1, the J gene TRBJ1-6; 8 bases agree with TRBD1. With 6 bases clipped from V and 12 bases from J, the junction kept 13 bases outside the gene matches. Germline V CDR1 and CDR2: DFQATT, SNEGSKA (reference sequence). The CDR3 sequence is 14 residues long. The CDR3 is CSAIPGTGGQPLHF. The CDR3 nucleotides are TGCAGTGCCATACCCGGGACAGGAGGGCAACCCCTCCACTTT.